This T cell receptor (beta chain) is drawn from a study of identical twins. The CDR3 consists of 13 residues. Unmatched junction bases numbered 2, after V lost 3 bases and J lost 2 bases. Looked up from germline, CDR1 is SQVTM and CDR2 is ANQGSEA. Whole-study findings and limits: Twin pairs' shared out-of-frame alpha sequences were enriched in low generation probability.

Template switching supplied a universal primer site; unique molecular identifiers were carried on the cDNA. TCRdb reprocessed the 5' RACE reads via MiXCR and lists one record per CDR3 protein. The sample holds 250,000 to 300,000 distinct CDR3 sequences, about 8.3% seen once. The table lists this clonotype with many counts. Antigen specificity is unknown. This same sample was also part of a study on yellow fever vaccine responses in identical twins.

What was sequenced was CD8+ T cells sorted from blood. The chain recombines TRBV29-1 with TRBJ2-3; TRBD2 agrees at 7 bases. This receptor was identified in a woman aged 18-29 years in good health. The CDR3 DNA follows: TGCAGCGTTGAGGAGCGGGACACAGATACGCAGTATTTT. Amino acid sequence: CSVEERDTDTQYF.